Listed here are 25 T cell receptor beta chains from one sample, sequenced in a study of CD8 T cells in Susac syndrome. Random hexamers served to reverse transcribe about 0.45 to 1 ug RNA. One entry per CDR3 protein results from TCRdb running MiXCR on the immunoSEQ multiplex PCR reads. The table shows about 85,000 distinct CDR3 sequences, with just under 95% occurring only once. The sample was CD8+ T cells from PBMCs. Receptors originate from a human donor with Susac syndrome.

The chain joins TRBV7-9 to TRBJ2-5, with 11 bases lining up with TRBD2. The CDR3 is 15 amino acids. CDR1 and CDR2 (germline): SEHNR, FQNEAQ (reference sequence). V dropped 6 bases and J dropped 5; count of bases not matched to a gene: 8. The CDR3 region is CASSFPTSGKETQYF. CDR3 coding DNA: TGTGCCAGCAGTTTCCCGACTAGCGGGAAGGAGACCCAGTACTTC. The complete variable domain, with remaining parts taken from reference TRBV7-9 and TRBJ2-5, reads DTGVSQNPRHKITKRGQNVTFRCDPISEHNRLYWYRQTLGQGPEFLTYFQNEAQLEKSRLLSDRFSAERPKGSFSTLEIQRTEQGDSAMYLCASSFPTSGKETQYFGPGTRLLVL.

This sequence joins TRBV30 and TRBJ1-2; D is unresolved. Trimming cost V 2 bases and J 4 bases, with 14 bases left between them. The CDR3 totals 14 residues. The V gene's germline CDR1 is GTSNPN and CDR2 SVGIG (reference sequence). The CDR3 DNA reads TGTGCCTGGAGTTCGGCTAGCAACACCTATGGCTACACCTTC. It encodes CAWSSASNTYGYTF.

The genes are TRBV12-3 or TRBV12-4 and TRBJ2-3; D ambiguous. V was shortened by 7 bases and J by 5 bases, with 10 bases between the two germline ends. This CDR3 is 12 amino acids long. For the CDR3, the DNA is TGTGCCAGCACCCATCCCGGAGATACGCAGTATTTT. Amino acid sequence: CASTHPGDTQYF.

The chain couples TRBV7-4 to TRBJ2-7; 8 bases are shared with TRBD2. The V gene end was trimmed by 3 bases and the J gene end by 5 bases; junction bases not matched to a gene: 6. CDR3 length: 14 residues. Germline assignment: CDR1 SGHVT and CDR2 SQSDAQ. CDR3 nucleotides: TGTGCCAGCAGCTTTGCGGGAGGTTGGGACGAGCAGTACTTC. This gives the protein CASSFAGGWDEQYF.

This clonotype has just one count. This chain connects TRBV27 to TRBJ2-2; D perhaps matches TRBD2 (7 bases). Trimming removed 8 bases at V and 10 bases at J, with 14 bases between. Germline V gene data show CDR1 as MNHEY and CDR2 as SMNVEV (reference sequence). This CDR3 contains 12 residues. This chain's CDR3 is CASGGGGEELFF. The CDR3 nucleotides read TGTGCCAGCGGTGGGGGGGGCGAGGAGCTGTTTTTT.

V is TRBV6-2 or TRBV6-3 and J is TRBJ2-7; 7 positions match TRBD1. The CDR3 loop spans 14 amino acids. The trim removed 2 bases at V and 3 bases at J, leaving 4 bases unmatched. Germline assignment: CDR1 MNHEY and CDR2 SVGEGT. As DNA, the CDR3 is TGTGCCAGCAGTTACCCGACAGGGTTCTACGAGCAGTACTTC. This translates into CASSYPTGFYEQYF.

V is TRBV7-8 and J is TRBJ1-2; possible D gene TRBD1, 6 bases. The germline V gene encodes CDR1 SGHVS and CDR2 FQNEAQ. V shed 2 bases and J shed 3 bases, with 19 bases lying between them. The CDR3 runs to 17 residues. In DNA, the CDR3 is TGTGCCAGCAGCTTATTCCGGGACATAAAGGAGTACTATGGCTACACCTTC. Amino acids: CASSLFRDIKEYYGYTF. The whole variable domain, remainder taken from reference TRBV7-8 and TRBJ1-2, is GAGVSQSPRYKVAKRGQDVALRCDPISGHVSLFWYQQALGQGPEFLTYFQNEAQLDKSGLPSDRFFAERPEGSVSTLKIQRTQQEDSAVYLCASSLFRDIKEYYGYTFGSGTRLTVV.

This clonotype was found once. J is TRBJ1-2 and V is TRBV19; the D gene is possibly TRBD1 (5 bases). The CDR3 loop spans 13 amino acids. Germline values: CDR1 LNHDA, CDR2 SQIVND (reference sequence). V was trimmed by 7 bases and J by 6 bases, leaving 15 bases between them. CDR3 sequence: CASIPRDDDGYTF. The CDR3 DNA reads as TGTGCCAGTATTCCCCGGGACGACGATGGCTACACCTTC.

The chain links TRBV29-1 to TRBJ2-7; a possible D gene is TRBD2 (6 bases). CDR3 length: 14 residues. Germline lookup yields CDR1 SQVTM and CDR2 ANQGSEA. Trimming removed 2 bases at V and 3 bases at J, with 14 bases between. CDR3 residues: CSVEITGSHYEQYF. Here the CDR3 DNA reads TGCAGCGTTGAAATCACCGGGAGTCACTACGAGCAGTACTTC.

The rearrangement links TRBV20-1 to TRBJ2-7, with D perhaps TRBD2 (5 bases). The CDR3 has 15 amino acids. Trimming shortened V by 1 base and J by 3 bases, and 16 bases separated the two germline ends. Germline V gene data show CDR1 as DFQATT and CDR2 as SNEGSKA (reference sequence). The CDR3 DNA reads as TGCAGTGCTAGAGTGGGCTCCCGGGGATTCTACGAGCAGTACTTC. Translation: CSARVGSRGFYEQYF.

The V and J genes are TRBV20-1 and TRBJ2-1; TRBD2 matches 9 bases. The CDR3 length is 15 residues. J was trimmed by 4 bases and V by 2 bases; bases with no gene match: 6. Looked up from germline, CDR1 is DFQATT and CDR2 is SNEGSKA (reference sequence). This CDR3 reads CSARPTSGPYNEQFF. The CDR3 DNA reads TGCAGTGCTAGACCTACTAGCGGGCCTTACAATGAGCAGTTCTTC.

The V gene is TRBV4-3, the J gene TRBJ2-3; a possible D gene is TRBD2 (6 bases). The CDR3 totals 15 residues. Between the trimmed V and J ends, which lost 2 bases and 1 base, there was a span of 10 bases. The germline V gene encodes CDR1 LGHNA and CDR2 YSLEER. CDR3 DNA: TGCGCCAGCAGCCAACTCCCGGGAGGCACAGATACGCAGTATTTT. The encoded protein is CASSQLPGGTDTQYF.

This sequence joins TRBV27 and TRBJ2-7, with 10 positions matching TRBD2. This CDR3 has 15 amino acids. The V gene end was trimmed by 6 bases and the J gene end by 0 bases; junction bases not matched to a gene: 5. CDR1 is MNHEY and CDR2 is SMNVEV in the germline V gene (reference sequence). The CDR3 DNA reads as TGTGCCAGCAGGCCGGGACTAGCGTACTCCTACGAGCAGTACTTC. This sequence encodes CASRPGLAYSYEQYF.

This clonotype was counted once. The J gene is TRBJ1-1, the V gene TRBV30; D unresolved. This CDR3 has 10 residues. Trimming cost V 1 base and J 6 bases, with 3 bases left between them. Looked up from germline, CDR1 is GTSNPN and CDR2 is SVGIG (reference sequence). The CDR3 DNA follows: TGTGCCTGGAGTGGTCCTGAAGCTTTCTTT. This gives the protein CAWSGPEAFF.

The chain uses TRBV30 and TRBJ2-7; D possibly corresponds to TRBD2 (5 bases). CDR1 is GTSNPN, CDR2 SVGIG, per germline (reference sequence). V was cut by 5 bases and J by 4 bases, with 6 bases left in between. The CDR3 covers 10 residues. CDR3 sequence: CAWGGYEQYF. CDR3 in DNA: TGTGCCTGGGGAGGATACGAGCAGTACTTC.

This clonotype appeared a single time. The chain carries TRBV30 and TRBJ2-1, with 9 bases fitting TRBD1. This CDR3 is built from 15 residues. Germline V gives CDR1 GTSNPN, CDR2 SVGIG (reference sequence). Unmatched junction bases numbered 10, after V lost 2 bases and J lost 8 bases. The CDR3: CAWSSPGQGLHEQFF. In DNA form, the CDR3 reads TGTGCCTGGAGTTCGCCGGGACAGGGCCTCCATGAGCAGTTCTTC.

The V call is TRBV27, the J call TRBJ2-1, with TRBD2 matching 9 bases. V gave up 2 bases and J gave up 10 bases; unmatched junction bases: 12. This CDR3 has 16 amino acids. CDR1 and CDR2 from the germline V gene are MNHEY and SMNVEV (reference sequence). CDR3 in DNA: TGTGCCAGCAGTTTAGTTAGCGGGAGTGCGGGTGGGGAGCAGTTCTTC. It codes for CASSLVSGSAGGEQFF.

The J gene is TRBJ1-1, the V gene TRBV9; D not certain. V was pared by 0 bases and J by 0 bases, with 12 bases between. Germline V gene lookup returns CDR1 SGDLS and CDR2 YYNGEE. There are 16 residues in the CDR3. For the CDR3, the DNA is TGTGCCAGCAGCGTAGATGGACTGGATATGAACACTGAAGCTTTCTTT. This translates into CASSVDGLDMNTEAFF.

V and J are TRBV11-2 and TRBJ2-5; D is tentatively TRBD1 or TRBD2 (5 bases each). The V gene's germline CDR1 is SGHAT and CDR2 FQNNGV. V was clipped by 5 bases and J by 0 bases, with 16 bases between them. The CDR3 runs 16 residues. This chain's CDR3 is CASSARWGMYQETQYF. CDR3 coding DNA: TGTGCCAGCAGCGCCCGTTGGGGGATGTACCAAGAGACCCAGTACTTC.

CDR3 region: CSGRHEQYF. The CDR3 region has the DNA TGCAGCGGCAGACACGAGCAGTACTTC. V gene TRBV29-1 combines with J gene TRBJ2-7; D unclear. Trimming pared 7 bases from V and 5 bases from J, leaving 6 bases between. Germline V gene data show CDR1 as SQVTM and CDR2 as ANQGSEA. This CDR3 comprises 9 residues.

V gene TRBV7-2 combines with J gene TRBJ2-3; the D is unclear. Trimming left V 1 base short and J 4 bases short, with 12 bases between. This CDR3 has 15 amino acids. Germline V CDR1 and CDR2: SGHTA, FQGNSA. CDR3 sequence reads: CASSLGGFPADTQYF. CDR3 DNA sequence: TGTGCCAGCAGCTTAGGGGGTTTCCCAGCAGATACGCAGTATTTT.

CDR3 DNA sequence: TGCAGTGCTAGAGGACTAGCGGGAGAGGGGGCCGGGGAGCTGTTTTTT. It yields the protein CSARGLAGEGAGELFF. This rearrangement joins TRBV20-1 to TRBJ2-2; 12 nucleotides align to TRBD2. V was pared by 1 base and J by 6 bases, with 6 bases of the junction left unmatched. The CDR3 has 16 amino acids. The germline V gene has CDR1 DFQATT and CDR2 SNEGSKA (reference sequence).

The chain joins TRBV15 to TRBJ2-5; D might be TRBD1 (6 bases). The CDR3 loop spans 14 amino acids. Germline V CDR1 and CDR2: LNHNV, YYDKDF (reference sequence). The V end lost 8 bases, the J end lost 0 bases, and 13 bases lay between the germline ends. The CDR3: CATSFGQNQETQYF. CDR3 bases: TGTGCCACCTCCTTCGGACAGAACCAAGAGACCCAGTACTTC. Based on the CDR3 plus reference TRBV15 and TRBJ2-5, the full variable domain is DAMVIQNPRYQVTQFGKPVTLSCSQTLNHNVMYWYQQKSSQAPKLLFHYYDKDFNNEADTPDNFQSRRPNTSFCFLDIRSPGLGDTAMYLCATSFGQNQETQYFGPGTRLLVL.

For this clonotype: At one of its ends the junction is not consistent with the germline gene, which may arise from a read error. The genes are TRBV6-6 and TRBJ2-4; unclear D gene. Germline CDR1 and CDR2: MNHNY and SVGAGI (reference sequence). CDR3 length: 16 residues. The CDR3 sequence: CASSYSAVLAKNIQYF. The CDR3 region has the DNA TGTGCCAGCAGCTACTCGGCGGTACTAGCCAAAAACATTCAGTACTTC.

This chain connects TRBV29-1 to TRBJ1-2; D not certain. This CDR3 has 12 amino acids. V lost 0 bases, J lost 13 bases, and 15 bases lay in between. Per the germline V gene, CDR1 is SQVTM and CDR2 is ANQGSEA. The CDR3 DNA is TGCAGCGTTGAAGATGGAAAGGGAGGTAGCACCTTC. This encodes CSVEDGKGGSTF. The variable domain in full, completed from reference TRBV29-1 and TRBJ1-2, reads SAVISQKPSRDICQRGTSLTIQCQVDSQVTMMFWYRQQPGQSLTLIATANQGSEATYESGFVIDKFPISRPNLTFSTLTVSNMSPEDSSIYLCSVEDGKGGSTFGSGTRLTVV.